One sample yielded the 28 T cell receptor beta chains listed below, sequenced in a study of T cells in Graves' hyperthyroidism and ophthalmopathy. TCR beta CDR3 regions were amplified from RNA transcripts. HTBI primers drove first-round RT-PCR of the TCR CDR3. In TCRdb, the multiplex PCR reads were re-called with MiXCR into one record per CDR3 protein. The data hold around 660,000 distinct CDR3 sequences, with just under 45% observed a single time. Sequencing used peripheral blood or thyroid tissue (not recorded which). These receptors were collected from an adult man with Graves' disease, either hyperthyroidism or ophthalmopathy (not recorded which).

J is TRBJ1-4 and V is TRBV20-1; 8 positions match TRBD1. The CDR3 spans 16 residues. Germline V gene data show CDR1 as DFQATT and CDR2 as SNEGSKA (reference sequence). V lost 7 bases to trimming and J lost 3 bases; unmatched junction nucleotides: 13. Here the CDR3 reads CSVQGARLFANEKLFF. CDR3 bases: TGCAGTGTCCAGGGGGCCCGGTTGTTTGCTAATGAAAAACTGTTTTTT.

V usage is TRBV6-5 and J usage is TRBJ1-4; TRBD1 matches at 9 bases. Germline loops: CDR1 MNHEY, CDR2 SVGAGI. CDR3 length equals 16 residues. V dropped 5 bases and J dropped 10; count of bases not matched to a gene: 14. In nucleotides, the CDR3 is TGTGCCAGCAGTCTAGGCCCGGGACAGGGTGACGGAAAACTGTTTTTT. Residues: CASSLGPGQGDGKLFF.

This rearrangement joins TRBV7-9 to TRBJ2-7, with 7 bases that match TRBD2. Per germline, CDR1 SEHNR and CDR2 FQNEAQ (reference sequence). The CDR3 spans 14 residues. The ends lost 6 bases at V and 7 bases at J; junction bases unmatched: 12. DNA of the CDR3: TGTGCCAGCAGTCGTGCGGGGGTGGTCGGGGAGCAGTACTTC. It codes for CASSRAGVVGEQYF. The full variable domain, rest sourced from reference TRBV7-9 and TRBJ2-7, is DTGVSQNPRHKITKRGQNVTFRCDPISEHNRLYWYRQTLGQGPEFLTYFQNEAQLEKSRLLSDRFSAERPKGSFSTLEIQRTEQGDSAMYLCASSRAGVVGEQYFGPGTRLTVT.

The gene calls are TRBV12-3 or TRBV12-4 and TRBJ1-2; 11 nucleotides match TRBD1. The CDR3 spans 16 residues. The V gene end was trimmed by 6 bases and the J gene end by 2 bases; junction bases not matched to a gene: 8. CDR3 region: CASRPDRGQLNYGYTF. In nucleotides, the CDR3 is TGTGCCAGCAGACCGGACAGGGGGCAATTGAACTATGGCTACACCTTC.

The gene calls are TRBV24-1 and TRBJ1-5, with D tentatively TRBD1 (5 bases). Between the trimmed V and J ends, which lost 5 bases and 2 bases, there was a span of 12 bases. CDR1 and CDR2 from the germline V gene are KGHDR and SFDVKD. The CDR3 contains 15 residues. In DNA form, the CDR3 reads TGTGCCACCAGTGTCAGGGAACGGCGCAATCAGCCCCAGCATTTT. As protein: CATSVRERRNQPQHF.

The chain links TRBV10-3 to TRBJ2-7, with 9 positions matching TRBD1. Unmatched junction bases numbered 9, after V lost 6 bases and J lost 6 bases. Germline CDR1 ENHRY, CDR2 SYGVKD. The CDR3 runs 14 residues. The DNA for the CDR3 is TGTGCCATCAGACCGGGACAGGGAAGTGGCGAGCAGTACTTC. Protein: CAIRPGQGSGEQYF.

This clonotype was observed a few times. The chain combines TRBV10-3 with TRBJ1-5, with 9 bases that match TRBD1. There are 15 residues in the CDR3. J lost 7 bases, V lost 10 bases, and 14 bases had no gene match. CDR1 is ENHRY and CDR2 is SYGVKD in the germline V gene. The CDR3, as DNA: TGTGCCAGCAGCCAAGGGACAGGGCAAGAGCAGCCCCAGCATTTT. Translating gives CASSQGTGQEQPQHF.

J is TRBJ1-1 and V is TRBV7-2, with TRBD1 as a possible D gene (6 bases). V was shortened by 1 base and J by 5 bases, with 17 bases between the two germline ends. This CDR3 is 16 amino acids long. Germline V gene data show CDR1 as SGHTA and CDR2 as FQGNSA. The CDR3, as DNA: TGTGCCAGCAGCTTAGATGGGGGGCCAGGAAGAACTGAAGCTTTCTTT. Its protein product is CASSLDGGPGRTEAFF.

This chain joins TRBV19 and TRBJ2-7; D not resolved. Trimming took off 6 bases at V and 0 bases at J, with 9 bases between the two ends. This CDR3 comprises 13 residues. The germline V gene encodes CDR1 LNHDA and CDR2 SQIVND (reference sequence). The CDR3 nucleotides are TGTGCCAGTAGCACCAAGCTCTCCTACGAGCAGTACTTC. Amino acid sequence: CASSTKLSYEQYF.

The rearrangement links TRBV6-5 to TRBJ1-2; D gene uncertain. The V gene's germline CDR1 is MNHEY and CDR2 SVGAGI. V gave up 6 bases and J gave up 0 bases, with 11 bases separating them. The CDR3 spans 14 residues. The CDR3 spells CASREPGPNYGYTF. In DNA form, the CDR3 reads TGTGCCAGCAGGGAACCAGGACCTAACTATGGCTACACCTTC.

The CDR3, as DNA: TGCAGTGCTAGAGGCAGGCTCTATAATTCACCCCTCCACTTT. It specifies CSARGRLYNSPLHF. V gene TRBV20-1 combines with J gene TRBJ1-6; unclear D gene. Germline V gene sequence: CDR1 DFQATT, CDR2 SNEGSKA (reference sequence). This CDR3 region has 14 residues. Trimming left V 1 base short and J 3 bases short, with 7 bases between.

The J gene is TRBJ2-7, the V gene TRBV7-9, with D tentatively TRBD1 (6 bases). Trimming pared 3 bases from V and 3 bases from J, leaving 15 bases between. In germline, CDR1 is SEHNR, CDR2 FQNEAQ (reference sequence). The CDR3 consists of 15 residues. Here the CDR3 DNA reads TGTGCCAGCAGCTTCCCCCGGGACACAAACTACGAGCAGTACTTC. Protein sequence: CASSFPRDTNYEQYF.

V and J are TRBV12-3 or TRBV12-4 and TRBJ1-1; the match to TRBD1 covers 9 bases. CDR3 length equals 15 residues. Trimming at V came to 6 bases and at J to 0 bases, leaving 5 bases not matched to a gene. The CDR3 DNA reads TGTGCCAGCAGAGTGACAGGGGGATTGAACACTGAAGCTTTCTTT. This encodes CASRVTGGLNTEAFF.

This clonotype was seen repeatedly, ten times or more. DNA of the CDR3: TGTGCCAGCAGCTTAGGACAGGGAGGCGCTGAAAAACTGTTTTTT. Translated, it gives CASSLGQGGAEKLFF. The chain links TRBV7-9 to TRBJ1-4; TRBD1 aligns across 7 bases. Germline values: CDR1 SEHNR, CDR2 FQNEAQ (reference sequence). The length of the CDR3 is 15 residues. Trimming removed 1 base from V and 7 bases from J; junction bases left unmatched: 6.

The CDR3: CAIHGTSGRQTQYF. The CDR3 DNA follows: TGTGCCATCCACGGGACTAGCGGGAGGCAGACCCAGTACTTC. The V call is TRBV6-5, the J call TRBJ2-5, with TRBD2 matching 15 bases. J gave up 6 bases and V 10 bases, and 6 bases lay outside the gene matches. Germline V gene sequence: CDR1 MNHEY, CDR2 SVGAGI. This CDR3 is 14 amino acids long.

For the CDR3, the DNA is TGTGCCAGCATCCAAACGGAGGGCAATCAGCCCCAGCATTTT. It is translated as CASIQTEGNQPQHF. The chain has TRBV6-7 and TRBJ1-5, with D hard to call. TRBV6-7 is reported as an ORF; its role is uncertain. The CDR3 runs 14 residues. V was trimmed by 7 bases and J by 2 bases, leaving 12 bases between them.

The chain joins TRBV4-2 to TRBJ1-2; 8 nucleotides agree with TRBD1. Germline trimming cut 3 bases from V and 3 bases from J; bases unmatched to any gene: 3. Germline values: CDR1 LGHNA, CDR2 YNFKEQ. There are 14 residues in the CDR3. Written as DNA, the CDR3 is TGTGCCAGCAGCCAGGAGACAGGGGACTATGGCTACACCTTC. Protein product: CASSQETGDYGYTF.

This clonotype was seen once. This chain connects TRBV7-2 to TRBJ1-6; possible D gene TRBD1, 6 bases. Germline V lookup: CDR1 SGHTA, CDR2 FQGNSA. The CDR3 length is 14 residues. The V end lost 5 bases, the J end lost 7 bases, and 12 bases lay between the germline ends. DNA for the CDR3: TGTGCCAGCAGCCGACAGGCGCCGAATTCACCCCTCCACTTT. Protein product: CASSRQAPNSPLHF.

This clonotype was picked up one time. CDR3 sequence: CASSFRQGDYEQYF. DNA for the CDR3: TGTGCCAGCAGTTTTAGACAGGGGGACTACGAGCAGTACTTC. The V call is TRBV11-1, the J call TRBJ2-7; TRBD1 agrees at 9 bases. The CDR3 is made up of 14 amino acids. J lost 3 bases, V lost 6 bases, and 6 bases had no gene match. Germline CDR1 is SGHAT and CDR2 is FQDESV (reference sequence).

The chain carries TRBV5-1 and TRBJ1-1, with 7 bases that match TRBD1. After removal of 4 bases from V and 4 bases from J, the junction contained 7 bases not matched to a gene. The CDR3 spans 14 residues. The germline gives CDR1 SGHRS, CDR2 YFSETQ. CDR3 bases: TGCGCCAGCAGCCAAAGGGACAGAGCCACTGAAGCTTTCTTT. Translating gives CASSQRDRATEAFF.

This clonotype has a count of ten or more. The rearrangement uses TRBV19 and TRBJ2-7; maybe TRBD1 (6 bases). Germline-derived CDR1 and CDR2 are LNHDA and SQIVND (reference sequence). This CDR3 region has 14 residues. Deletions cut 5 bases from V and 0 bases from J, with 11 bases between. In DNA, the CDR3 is TGTGCCAGTAGTCGGACAGCTAGCTCCTACGAGCAGTACTTC. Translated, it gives CASSRTASSYEQYF.

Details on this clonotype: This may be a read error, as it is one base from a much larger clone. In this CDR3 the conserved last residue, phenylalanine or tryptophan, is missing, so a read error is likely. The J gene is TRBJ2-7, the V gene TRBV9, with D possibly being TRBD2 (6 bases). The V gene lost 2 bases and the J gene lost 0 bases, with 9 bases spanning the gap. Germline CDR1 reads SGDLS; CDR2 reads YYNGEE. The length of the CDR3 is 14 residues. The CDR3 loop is CASSVSGVSYEQYL. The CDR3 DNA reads TGTGCCAGCAGCGTGTCGGGAGTCTCCTACGAGCAGTACCTC.

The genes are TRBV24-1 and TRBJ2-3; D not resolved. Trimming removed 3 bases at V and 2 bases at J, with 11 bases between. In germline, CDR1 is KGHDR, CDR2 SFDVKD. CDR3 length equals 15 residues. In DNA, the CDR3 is TGTGCCACCAGTGATCCCCTGAGAACCACAGATACGCAGTATTTT. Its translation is CATSDPLRTTDTQYF.

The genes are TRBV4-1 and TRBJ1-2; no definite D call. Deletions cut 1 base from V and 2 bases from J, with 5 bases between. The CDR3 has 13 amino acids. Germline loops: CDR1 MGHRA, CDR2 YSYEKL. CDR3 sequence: CASSQVTNYGYTF. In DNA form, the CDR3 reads TGCGCCAGCAGCCAAGTTACCAACTATGGCTACACCTTC.

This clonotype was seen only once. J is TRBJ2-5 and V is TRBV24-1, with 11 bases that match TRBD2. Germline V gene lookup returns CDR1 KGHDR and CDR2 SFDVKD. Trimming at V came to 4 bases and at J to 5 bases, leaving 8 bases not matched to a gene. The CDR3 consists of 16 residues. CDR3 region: CATSDPRGLAGETQYF. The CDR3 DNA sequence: TGTGCCACCAGTGACCCCCGTGGACTAGCGGGTGAGACCCAGTACTTC.

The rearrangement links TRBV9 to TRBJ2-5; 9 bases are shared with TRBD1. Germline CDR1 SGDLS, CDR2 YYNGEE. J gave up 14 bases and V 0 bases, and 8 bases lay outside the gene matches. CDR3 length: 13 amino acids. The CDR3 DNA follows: TGTGCCAGCAGCGTAGGACCCAGGGACAGGGTATACTTC. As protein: CASSVGPRDRVYF. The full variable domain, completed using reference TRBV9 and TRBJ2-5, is DSGVTQTPKHLITATGQRVTLRCSPRSGDLSVYWYQQSLDQGLQFLIQYYNGEERAKGNILERFSAQQFPDLHSELNLSSLELGDSALYFCASSVGPRDRVYFGPGTRLLVL.

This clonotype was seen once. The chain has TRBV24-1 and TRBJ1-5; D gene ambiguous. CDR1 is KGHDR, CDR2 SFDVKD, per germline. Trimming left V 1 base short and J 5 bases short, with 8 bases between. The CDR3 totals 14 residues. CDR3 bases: TGTGCCACCAGTGATTTCGGGTGGGATCAGCCCCAGCATTTT. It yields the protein CATSDFGWDQPQHF.

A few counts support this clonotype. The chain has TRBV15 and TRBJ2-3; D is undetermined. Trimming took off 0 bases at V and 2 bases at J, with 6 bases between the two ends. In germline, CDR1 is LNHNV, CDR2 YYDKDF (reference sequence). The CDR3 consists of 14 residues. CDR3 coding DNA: TGTGCCACCAGCAGAGAAGGGAACACAGATACGCAGTATTTT. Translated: CATSREGNTDTQYF.